The present T cell receptor beta chain was sequenced within a study of CD8+ T cells in alopecia areata. Reverse transcription of extracted RNA yielded cDNA, which provided the sequencing template. Sequencing used immunoSEQ multiplex PCR; TCRdb keeps in-frame clones, though not all of them. The sample yields roughly 64,000 clones, just over 45% seen once. Treatment meaning: oral pan-JAK inhibitor, 5-10 mg twice daily. Obtained from alopecia areata patients were lesional scalp punch biopsies along with peripheral blood. Note on this clone: The antigen is not known.

CDR3 size: 14 residues. V dropped 4 bases and J dropped 2; count of bases not matched to a gene: 6. CDR1 and CDR2 (germline): SGDLS, YYNGEE. Study results and limitations: Scalp lesions, especially in alopecia totalis/universalis, had higher clonality than normal scalp. Scalp clonality dropped significantly under tofacitinib, as did expanded CD8+ top-100 clones. Normal skin's resident alphabeta T cells are sequenced alongside lesional scalp T cells.

The TCR originated in a human donor with alopecia areata. Sequencing used CD8+ T cells sorted from blood, obtained between weeks 36 and 40, from a patient treated with tofacitinib. The chain employs TRBV9 and TRBJ2-7, with TRBD1 matching 7 bases. CDR3 sequence reads: CASSLRDSPYEQYF. The CDR3 coding sequence is TGTGCCAGCAGCTTGAGGGACAGCCCCTACGAGCAGTACTTC.